The 19 T cell receptor beta chains listed next were all sequenced from one sample in a study of cytomegalovirus exposure and HLA in healthy donors. PCR amplification relied on 60 Vbeta primers (plus 13 Jbeta primers). TCRdb's copy holds only in-frame clones and misses some; the assay was immunoSEQ multiplex PCR. The sample has a few hundred thousand clones, over 65% seen once; the top ten hold around 2.8%. Material: PBMCs. The receptors were sampled from an older woman in good health and CMV-seropositive.

The rearrangement joins TRBV7-2 to TRBJ2-1, with D unclear. The germline V gene encodes CDR1 SGHTA and CDR2 FQGNSA. Trimming removed 1 base from V and 9 bases from J, with 13 bases in between. The length of the CDR3 is 14 residues. The CDR3 region has the DNA TGTGCCAGCAGCTTAGGCCCGTACGGTGGTGAGCAGTTCTTC. Translated: CASSLGPYGGEQFF.

The chain recombines TRBV6-5 with TRBJ2-3; TRBD2 matches at 8 bases. Germline-derived CDR1 and CDR2 are MNHEY and SVGAGI. J lost 4 bases, V lost 6 bases, and 9 bases had no gene match. The CDR3 loop spans 15 amino acids. CDR3 residues: CASRSAGAPADTQYF. Here the CDR3 DNA reads TGTGCCAGCAGGTCAGCGGGAGCGCCTGCAGATACGCAGTATTTT.

V and J are TRBV5-6 and TRBJ2-7, with 9 bases lining up with TRBD1. V shed 3 bases and J 0 bases; nucleotides not matched to a gene: 4. The CDR3 spans 15 residues. The germline CDR1 and CDR2 sequences are SGHDT and YYEEEE. The CDR3 DNA follows: TGTGCCAGCAGCTACTGGGACAGGGCCTCCTACGAGCAGTACTTC. Translated, it gives CASSYWDRASYEQYF.

In its sample, this clone was seen a few times. The chain employs TRBV18 and TRBJ2-1; TRBD2 agrees at 10 bases. CDR1 and CDR2 (germline): KGHSH, LQKENI. J was trimmed by 11 bases and V by 2 bases; bases with no gene match: 6. The CDR3 extends over 14 amino acids. CDR3 in DNA: TGTGCCAGCTCACCAACGGGGACTAGCGAGAAGCAGTTCTTC. Translation: CASSPTGTSEKQFF.

This rearrangement joins TRBV5-1 to TRBJ2-6, with unresolved D. CDR3 length equals 17 residues. The V end lost 5 bases, the J end lost 2 bases, and 17 bases lay between the germline ends. Germline-derived CDR1 and CDR2 are SGHRS and YFSETQ. CDR3 nucleotides: TGCGCCAGCAGGGGCGATTCCGCCTACACTGGGGCCAACGTCCTGACTTTC. Translated, it gives CASRGDSAYTGANVLTF.

V is TRBV4-2 and J is TRBJ2-1; D is perhaps TRBD1 (6 bases). Between the trimmed V and J ends, which lost 0 bases and 8 bases, there was a span of 14 bases. In germline, CDR1 is LGHNA, CDR2 YNFKEQ. CDR3 size: 15 residues. The CDR3 here is CASSQDRQVTDEQFF. The CDR3 DNA sequence: TGTGCCAGCAGCCAAGACCGACAGGTGACGGATGAGCAGTTCTTC.

This sequence joins TRBV5-5 and TRBJ2-7; 11 positions match TRBD2. Germline trimming cut 5 bases from V and 6 bases from J; bases unmatched to any gene: 4. From germline, CDR1 is SGHKS and CDR2 YYEKEE (reference sequence). The CDR3 spans 13 residues. The CDR3 is CASSTGTSGEQYF. The DNA of the CDR3 is TGTGCCAGCAGTACCGGGACTAGCGGCGAGCAGTACTTC.

A few counts support this clone. The chain carries TRBV5-1 and TRBJ2-5; D possibly corresponds to TRBD2 (5 bases). V lost 2 bases and J 9 bases, leaving 17 bases between the germline ends. CDR3 length equals 14 residues. Germline V gives CDR1 SGHRS, CDR2 YFSETQ. The CDR3 loop reads CASSFQEGPRAQYF. For the CDR3, the DNA is TGCGCCAGCAGCTTTCAGGAAGGCCCGCGGGCCCAGTACTTC.

This chain links TRBV30 with TRBJ1-1; the match to TRBD1 covers 8 bases. V lost 4 bases to trimming and J lost 4 bases; unmatched junction nucleotides: 5. CDR3 length equals 13 residues. Per the germline V gene, CDR1 is GTSNPN and CDR2 is SVGIG (reference sequence). CDR3: CAWTETGGTEAFF. The CDR3 DNA follows: TGTGCCTGGACCGAAACAGGGGGCACTGAAGCTTTCTTT.

The chain has TRBV5-1 and TRBJ1-1, with 12 nucleotides matching TRBD1. The J segment lost 7 bases and the V segment lost 4 bases, leaving 5 bases of the junction unmatched. This CDR3 has 14 amino acids. Germline CDR1 and CDR2: SGHRS and YFSETQ. CDR3: CASSGGQGANEAFF. CDR3 bases: TGCGCCAGCAGCGGGGGACAGGGGGCAAATGAAGCTTTCTTT.

J is TRBJ1-2 and V is TRBV28, with a possible D match to TRBD1 (5 bases). The germline V gene encodes CDR1 MDHEN and CDR2 SYDVKM. V lost 5 bases and J 3 bases, leaving 16 bases between the germline ends. CDR3 length: 15 amino acids. CDR3 protein: CASSPAGTRDYGYTF. The CDR3, as DNA: TGTGCCAGCAGTCCAGCCGGGACTCGTGACTATGGCTACACCTTC.

Only one count was recorded for this clone. J is TRBJ2-1 and V is TRBV29-1, with 9 bases identical to TRBD1. J lost 5 bases, V lost 7 bases, and 6 bases had no gene match. This CDR3 has 13 amino acids. Germline V gene lookup returns CDR1 SQVTM and CDR2 ANQGSEA. CDR3 residues: CSGGDRANNEQFF. CDR3 nucleotide sequence: TGCAGCGGGGGGGACAGGGCAAACAATGAGCAGTTCTTC.

This chain connects TRBV18 to TRBJ1-3; TRBD1 is a possible D gene (5 bases). This CDR3 contains 16 residues. V was clipped by 5 bases and J by 2 bases, with 16 bases between them. CDR1 and CDR2 (germline): KGHSH, LQKENI. CDR3 coding DNA: TGTGCCAGCTCATCCACCGTCGGGGGTGCTGGAAACACCATATATTTT. Protein product: CASSSTVGGAGNTIYF.

This clone has just a few counts. The chain couples TRBV10-3 to TRBJ1-1, with a possible D match to TRBD1 (6 bases). Trimming removed 6 bases from V and 5 bases from J, with 19 bases in between. Germline V gene data show CDR1 as ENHRY and CDR2 as SYGVKD. This CDR3 is built from 15 residues. This CDR3 is CAISDHRRGGTEAFF. The DNA of the CDR3 is TGTGCCATCAGCGATCACAGGAGAGGGGGTACTGAAGCTTTCTTT.

J is TRBJ1-1 and V is TRBV7-2, with TRBD1 matching 9 bases. V shed 1 base and J 5 bases; nucleotides not matched to a gene: 2. This CDR3 comprises 14 residues. Germline values: CDR1 SGHTA, CDR2 FQGNSA. The CDR3 DNA follows: TGTGCCAGCAGCTTAGTACAGGGGGCGACTGAAGCTTTCTTT. It translates to CASSLVQGATEAFF.

Only a few counts were recorded for this clone. This rearrangement joins TRBV6-1 to TRBJ1-2; TRBD1 matches at 9 bases. CDR3 length equals 12 residues. The V gene's germline CDR1 is MNHNS and CDR2 SASEGT. The DNA for the CDR3 is TGTGCTTGGACAGGGGAAGAAGAGGGCTACACCTTC. Protein product: CAWTGEEEGYTF.

The chain combines TRBV6-1 with TRBJ2-5; D gene unclear. The J call may be in error: the DNA end matches TRBJ2-7 better. The germline V gene has CDR1 MNHNS and CDR2 SASEGT. This CDR3 comprises 12 residues. CDR3 DNA: TGTGCCAGCAGTGAAAACGCCTACGAGCAGTACTTC. It specifies CASSENAYEQYF.

V is TRBV19 and J is TRBJ2-1; no definite D call. The CDR3 is 13 residues long. Germline CDR1 is LNHDA and CDR2 is SQIVND (reference sequence). Trimming shortened V by 6 bases and J by 6 bases, and 12 bases separated the two germline ends. CDR3 protein: CASSPNYSNEQFF. CDR3 coding DNA: TGTGCCAGTAGCCCCAACTACTCCAATGAGCAGTTCTTC.

The V call is TRBV7-3, the J call TRBJ1-5; D uncertain. Trimming left V 3 bases short and J 0 bases short, with 3 bases between. The germline V gene encodes CDR1 SGHTA and CDR2 FQGTGA. The CDR3 is made up of 13 amino acids. CDR3 nucleotide sequence: TGTGCCAGCAGCTTCGGTAGCAATCAGCCCCAGCATTTT. It specifies CASSFGSNQPQHF.